This T cell receptor beta chain was sequenced in a study of Ad26.COV2.S vaccination and SARS-CoV-2 variants. Treatment: roughly 20 received Ad26.COV2.S at low or high dose, single or two shots; 5 received placebo; per-sample allocation not given. Day 63 after the first vaccine or placebo injection was the time point for sampling. From germline, CDR1 is DFQATT and CDR2 SNEGSKA (reference sequence). Trimming took 3 bases from V and 6 from J, leaving 10 bases between them. This CDR3 is 12 amino acids long. Assay: immunoSEQ multiplex PCR; the TCRdb copy retains only in-frame clones and omits some. The sample consists of fewer than 500,000 clones, 75% to 95% of them appearing once.

The chain links TRBV20-1 to TRBJ2-3; D uncertain. This receptor was taken from a person between 18 and 65 years old who received the Ad26.COV2.S COVID-19 vaccine or a placebo. Material: peripheral blood, obtained in a trial of Ad26.COV2.S vaccine versus placebo. The CDR3 DNA sequence: TGCAGTGCTAGTAAGAATGCTGATACGCAGTATTTT. This gives the protein CSASKNADTQYF.